One and the same sample provided the 29 T cell receptor beta chains below, sequenced in a study of PD-L1 blockade in urothelial cancer. Only in-frame clones appear in the TCRdb table, and some are missing; sequencing was by immunoSEQ multiplex PCR. The repertoire holds around 41,000 clones, with about 88% as singletons. The sequencing used PBMCs, collected around atezolizumab (anti-PD-L1) treatment. These receptors were obtained from a woman aged 60-75 years with urothelial cancer.

This sequence joins TRBV19 and TRBJ2-1, with D tentatively TRBD1 (7 bases). The germline CDR1 and CDR2 sequences are LNHDA and SQIVND (reference sequence). This CDR3 spans 15 amino acids. V was pared by 4 bases and J by 4 bases, with 14 bases between. Written as DNA, the CDR3 is TGTGCCAGTAGTACAGGAGGGGGCAGATACAATGAGCAGTTCTTC. Encoded protein: CASSTGGGRYNEQFF.

J is TRBJ1-1 and V is TRBV25-1; TRBD1 agrees at 8 bases. Germline V gene sequence: CDR1 MGHDK, CDR2 SYGVNS. Trimming at V came to 3 bases and at J to 7 bases, leaving 7 bases not matched to a gene. The CDR3 sequence is 14 residues long. CDR3 in DNA: TGTGCCAGCAGTGATTCGACAGGGGACGATGAAGCTTTCTTT. Amino acid sequence: CASSDSTGDDEAFF.

The chain is built from TRBV5-8 and TRBJ2-7, with 8 bases lining up with TRBD2. Germline V gene data show CDR1 as SGHTS and CDR2 as YDEGEE. Trimming cost V 1 base and J 3 bases; bases outside gene matches: 12. CDR3 length: 17 residues. CDR3 in amino acids: CASSLYKRSGGNYEQYF. In nucleotides, the CDR3 is TGTGCCAGCAGCTTGTATAAAAGGAGCGGGGGTAACTACGAGCAGTACTTC.

The rearrangement links TRBV5-1 to TRBJ2-3, with 11 bases identical to TRBD2. V dropped 4 bases and J dropped 4; count of bases not matched to a gene: 8. Germline V gives CDR1 SGHRS, CDR2 YFSETQ. The CDR3 consists of 16 residues. This CDR3 reads CASSQFPSGRPDTQYF. Here the CDR3 DNA reads TGCGCCAGCAGCCAGTTTCCTAGCGGGAGGCCAGATACGCAGTATTTT.

This chain connects TRBV18 to TRBJ1-1; D is unresolved. The CDR3 contains 16 residues. In germline, CDR1 is KGHSH, CDR2 LQKENI. V lost 2 bases to trimming and J lost 2 bases, with 15 bases between them. The CDR3, as DNA: TGTGCCAGCTCACCAGATAGCTCCGACCCCAACACTGAAGCTTTCTTT. Its translation is CASSPDSSDPNTEAFF.

The chain uses TRBV9 and TRBJ2-7; 9 bases fit TRBD2. Trimming took 0 bases from V and 2 from J; bases not matched to a gene: 3. CDR1 and CDR2 from the germline V gene are SGDLS and YYNGEE. This CDR3 is built from 15 residues. The CDR3 reads CASSVEAGGAYEQYF. CDR3 coding DNA: TGTGCCAGCAGCGTAGAGGCGGGAGGGGCCTACGAGCAGTACTTC. The full variable domain, rest sourced from reference TRBV9 and TRBJ2-7, is DSGVTQTPKHLITATGQRVTLRCSPRSGDLSVYWYQQSLDQGLQFLIQYYNGEERAKGNILERFSAQQFPDLHSELNLSSLELGDSALYFCASSVEAGGAYEQYFGPGTRLTVT.

CDR3 DNA sequence: TGTGCCAGCAGCCAACTGGACATCCTAAAGTACTTC. Translated, it gives CASSQLDILKYF. The rearrangement links TRBV14 to TRBJ2-7, with a weak D call TRBD1 (5 bases). Trimming shortened V by 2 bases and J by 11 bases, and 13 bases separated the two germline ends. The length of the CDR3 is 12 residues. The germline gives CDR1 SGHDN, CDR2 FVKESK.

This clone was seen a few times. The chain is built from TRBV10-3 and TRBJ2-1; 7 nucleotides match TRBD2. There are 13 residues in the CDR3. Germline V lookup: CDR1 ENHRY, CDR2 SYGVKD. Trimming cost V 0 bases and J 8 bases; bases outside gene matches: 1. The CDR3 is CAISESGGDEQFF. The CDR3 DNA reads TGTGCCATCAGTGAGTCGGGAGGGGATGAGCAGTTCTTC.

This chain links TRBV6-1 with TRBJ1-5, with TRBD1 matching 9 bases. Unmatched junction bases numbered 5, after V lost 4 bases and J lost 4 bases. Germline assignment: CDR1 MNHNS and CDR2 SASEGT. The CDR3 loop spans 15 amino acids. The CDR3 protein is CASSGGQGLNQPQHF. The CDR3 DNA is TGTGCCAGCAGTGGTGGACAGGGGTTAAATCAGCCCCAGCATTTT.

This chain uses TRBV4-1 with TRBJ1-1; no reliable D call. The V end was cut by 3 bases, the J end by 2 bases, with 13 bases between. This CDR3 region has 15 residues. Germline loops: CDR1 MGHRA, CDR2 YSYEKL. The DNA of the CDR3 is TGCGCCAGCAGCCAGTTTCCGGCGGATAACACTGAAGCTTTCTTT. This encodes CASSQFPADNTEAFF.

This rearrangement joins TRBV5-6 to TRBJ1-2; the D gene is possibly TRBD1 (5 bases). CDR1 and CDR2 (germline): SGHDT, YYEEEE. V lost 3 bases and J lost 4, with 16 bases in between. The CDR3 covers 15 residues. CDR3 in amino acids: CASSYRAGLSYGYTF. The DNA for the CDR3 is TGTGCCAGCAGCTATAGGGCAGGGTTATCCTATGGCTACACCTTC.

This rearrangement joins TRBV9 to TRBJ2-3; TRBD2 agrees at 9 bases. CDR1 and CDR2 (germline): SGDLS, YYNGEE. The CDR3 is 16 amino acids. After removal of 0 bases from V and 4 bases from J, the junction contained 6 bases not matched to a gene. CDR3 in amino acids: CASSVGNSGSADTQYF. In DNA, the CDR3 is TGTGCCAGCAGCGTAGGAAATAGCGGGAGTGCAGATACGCAGTATTTT.

The chain is built from TRBV7-2 and TRBJ2-1; D gene uncertain. CDR1 and CDR2 from the germline V gene are SGHTA and FQGNSA. CDR3 size: 16 residues. V was shortened by 5 bases and J by 8 bases, with 22 bases between the two germline ends. The DNA for the CDR3 is TGTGCCAGCAGCGCCCCCGGCCTAAGATTGGGCCATGAGCAGTTCTTC. This encodes CASSAPGLRLGHEQFF.

The chain carries TRBV2 and TRBJ2-5, with 7 nucleotides matching TRBD2. The CDR3 loop spans 13 amino acids. With 8 bases clipped from V and 2 bases from J, the junction kept 5 bases outside the gene matches. Germline V CDR1 and CDR2: SNHLY, FYNNEI. CDR3 DNA sequence: TGTGCCAGCGTATGGACTAGGCAAGAGACCCAGTACTTC. As protein: CASVWTRQETQYF.

The chain links TRBV27 to TRBJ2-1, with 7 bases matching TRBD2. CDR1 and CDR2 from the germline V gene are MNHEY and SMNVEV (reference sequence). The trim removed 1 base at V and 2 bases at J, leaving 8 bases unmatched. The CDR3 runs 17 residues. In nucleotides, the CDR3 is TGTGCCAGCAGTTTATTTAGGGGAGGGCCGCCCTACAATGAGCAGTTCTTC. This encodes CASSLFRGGPPYNEQFF.

The CDR3 coding sequence is TGTGCCAGCAGTGATGGAGGGACTAACTATGGCTACACCTTC. Amino acid sequence: CASSDGGTNYGYTF. V and J are TRBV2 and TRBJ1-2; D is unresolved. The V and J ends lost 3 bases and 0 bases respectively, with 8 bases between them. This CDR3 has 14 residues. Germline assignment: CDR1 SNHLY and CDR2 FYNNEI.

The V call is TRBV29-1, the J call TRBJ1-1; the D gene is possibly TRBD1 (5 bases). The germline CDR1 and CDR2 sequences are SQVTM and ANQGSEA. This CDR3 has 12 residues. Trimming left V 4 bases short and J 0 bases short, with 6 bases between. CDR3 residues: CSVGGVNTEAFF. For the CDR3, the DNA is TGCAGCGTTGGGGGGGTGAACACTGAAGCTTTCTTT.

This clone is termed medium-sized. The rearrangement uses TRBV5-4 and TRBJ2-7, with D possibly TRBD2 on 5 matching bases. This CDR3 is 15 amino acids long. Deletions cut 4 bases from V and 3 bases from J, with 17 bases between. Germline loops: CDR1 SGHNT, CDR2 YYREEE (reference sequence). Written as DNA, the CDR3 is TGTGCCAGCAGCGCCTTCGATACTAGTTTCTACGAGCAGTACTTC. Translated: CASSAFDTSFYEQYF.

J is TRBJ1-4 and V is TRBV27; no definite D call. Germline-derived CDR1 and CDR2 are MNHEY and SMNVEV (reference sequence). V lost 5 bases and J 7 bases, leaving 11 bases between the germline ends. CDR3 length: 13 amino acids. The CDR3 DNA sequence: TGTGCCAGCAGTCAGCGACCGGCTGAAAAACTGTTTTTT. Translation: CASSQRPAEKLFF.

This chain joins TRBV7-3 and TRBJ2-6, with D tentatively TRBD1 (7 bases). Germline V gives CDR1 SGHTA, CDR2 FQGTGA. The CDR3 sequence is 15 residues long. V lost 3 bases, J lost 12 bases, and 18 bases lay in between. This CDR3 reads CASSLEGAKLTVLTF. The CDR3 DNA is TGTGCCAGCAGCTTGGAGGGGGCGAAATTGACCGTCCTGACTTTC.

V and J are TRBV19 and TRBJ2-1; TRBD2 matches at 10 bases. This CDR3 region has 20 residues. V trimming: 5 bases; J trimming: 4 bases; junction bases outside the gene matches: 20. CDR1 and CDR2 from the germline V gene are LNHDA and SQIVND (reference sequence). The CDR3 DNA follows: TGTGCCAGTAGTCCCGACGCGAGGCTAGCGGGAGACGCCCGATACAATGAGCAGTTCTTC. This codes for CASSPDARLAGDARYNEQFF.

V usage is TRBV18 and J usage is TRBJ2-5; the D gene is possibly TRBD1 (5 bases). Trimming removed 4 bases at V and 5 bases at J, with 17 bases between. The germline gives CDR1 KGHSH, CDR2 LQKENI. This CDR3 comprises 15 residues. CDR3 DNA sequence: TGTGCCAGCTCACTTAATGGTCAGGGCTCTGAGACCCAGTACTTC. As protein: CASSLNGQGSETQYF.

The gene calls are TRBV7-2 and TRBJ2-7, with 7 bases identical to TRBD1. CDR1 SGHTA and CDR2 FQGNSA come from the germline V gene. The CDR3 runs 14 residues. J gave up 4 bases and V 5 bases, and 8 bases lay outside the gene matches. Here the CDR3 reads CASSRQGLGYEQYF. The CDR3 DNA is TGTGCCAGCAGCAGACAGGGTTTAGGGTACGAGCAGTACTTC.

The V call is TRBV4-3, the J call TRBJ1-6; 7 nucleotides match TRBD1. The CDR3 has 19 residues. Germline V CDR1 and CDR2: LGHNA, YSLEER. V dropped 0 bases and J dropped 0; count of bases not matched to a gene: 8. The CDR3 protein is CASSQDPSRGSSYNSPLHF. CDR3 DNA: TGCGCCAGCAGCCAAGATCCGTCCAGGGGGAGCTCCTATAATTCACCCCTCCACTTT.

CDR3 protein: CASSIGDRTNNEQFF. The CDR3 region has the DNA TGTGCCAGCAGCATTGGGGATAGGACTAACAATGAGCAGTTCTTC. The rearrangement uses TRBV11-3 and TRBJ2-1; tentative D call: TRBD2 (6 bases). This CDR3 contains 15 residues. Trimming pared 5 bases from V and 5 bases from J, leaving 16 bases between. The germline gives CDR1 SGHNT, CDR2 YENEEA.

The gene calls are TRBV10-3 and TRBJ2-1, with 8 bases identical to TRBD2. This CDR3 has 14 amino acids. Germline V gene sequence: CDR1 ENHRY, CDR2 SYGVKD. Trimming at V came to 10 bases and at J to 5 bases, leaving 10 bases not matched to a gene. Here the CDR3 reads CATRGDSGNNEQFF. CDR3 DNA sequence: TGTGCCACCCGCGGGGATAGCGGGAACAATGAGCAGTTCTTC.

Concerning this clone itself: Other DNA sequences within the sample encode an identical CDR3. The chain combines TRBV29-1 with TRBJ2-3; TRBD2 matches 12 bases. The junction had 15 bases not matched to a gene; V was cut back by 6 bases and J by 2 bases. The germline gives CDR1 SQVTM, CDR2 ANQGSEA. CDR3 length: 18 residues. CDR3 in DNA: TGCAGCGTGAGAGAACTAGCGGGGGGCCTTTCTCTCACAGATACGCAGTATTTT. Protein product: CSVRELAGGLSLTDTQYF.

V and J are TRBV5-1 and TRBJ2-4, with D perhaps TRBD2 (7 bases). The CDR3 has 18 amino acids. Trimming left V 4 bases short and J 0 bases short, with 20 bases between. Germline V gives CDR1 SGHRS, CDR2 YFSETQ. CDR3 coding DNA: TGCGCCAGCAGCGCCGCCTGGGGGGCGGGGGTAGCCAAAAACATTCAGTACTTC. It translates to CASSAAWGAGVAKNIQYF.

This sequence joins TRBV6-5 and TRBJ2-5; 9 bases fit TRBD2. The trim removed 6 bases at V and 4 bases at J, leaving 9 bases unmatched. Germline values: CDR1 MNHEY, CDR2 SVGAGI. There are 15 residues in the CDR3. CDR3 residues: CASRGAGGRGETQYF. CDR3 in DNA: TGTGCCAGCAGAGGAGCGGGAGGCCGTGGAGAGACCCAGTACTTC.